The rows below give T cell receptor beta chains drawn from one sample of a study of blood T cell repertoires in COVID-19. Sequencing used immunoSEQ multiplex PCR; TCRdb keeps in-frame clones, though not all of them. The repertoire holds approximately 210,000 clones, with around 82% as singletons. Input material: PBMCs or T cells enriched from blood (not recorded which). Every receptor here comes from a man younger than 40 with acute COVID-19. CDR3s leave out the opening cysteine and the closing phenylalanine or tryptophan.

V	J	CDR3
TRBV5-1	TRBJ2-7	ASSLFGGTFYEQY
TRBV5-5	TRBJ2-1	ASSFFPTGQGAHSEQF
TRBV7-6	TRBJ1-4	ASSSNSEKLF
TRBV28	TRBJ2-2	ASSFGGADTGELF
TRBV3-1/TRBV3-2	TRBJ2-7	ASSPSSGGPYEQY
TRBV19	TRBJ1-2	ASATGTVVGYT
TRBV5-6	TRBJ1-1	ASSPQNTEAF
TRBV6-5	TRBJ2-5	ASSLGTAQETQY
TRBV5-1	TRBJ1-4	ASVQFATNEKLF
TRBV6-5	TRBJ2-2	ASSAAGTGELF
TRBV10-3	TRBJ2-7	ASEDRAGYEQY
TRBV7-6	TRBJ2-7	ASSSSKQGSGEQY
TRBV3-1/TRBV3-2	TRBJ2-2	ASSQSGLPTGELF
TRBV7-7	TRBJ2-1	ASSLVVGQGKSEQF
TRBV13	TRBJ1-6	ASSSGTHSSYNSPLH
TRBV6-1	TRBJ2-1	ASSGGTSGGQLGAYNEQF
TRBV13	TRBJ2-3	ASSREGLAYTDTQY